One and the same sample provided the 11 T cell receptor beta chains below, sequenced in a study of blood T cell repertoires in COVID-19. Generated by immunoSEQ multiplex PCR, the TCRdb table keeps only in-frame clones and is missing some. The sample comprises some 83,000 clones, more than 75% of which are singletons, and under 8.5% rests with the top ten. Sample: peripheral blood. The receptors stem from a man in his fifties with active COVID-19.

This clone was seen just once. V usage is TRBV19 and J usage is TRBJ1-2; 8 bases align to TRBD1. After removal of 3 bases from V and 5 bases from J, the junction contained 8 bases not matched to a gene. Per germline, CDR1 LNHDA and CDR2 SQIVND (reference sequence). CDR3 length equals 15 residues. CDR3 region: CASSIYQGARYGYTF. In DNA form, the CDR3 reads TGTGCCAGTAGTATCTACCAGGGGGCGAGGTATGGCTACACCTTC.

This clone came up a few times. In DNA, the CDR3 is TGTGCCACCAGTGATCCGATGGGGGGGAGTAGCGGGAGGGCCTACAATGAGCAGTTCTTC. It yields the protein CATSDPMGGSSGRAYNEQFF. The chain joins TRBV24-1 to TRBJ2-1; TRBD2 agrees at 11 bases. Germline V gene sequence: CDR1 KGHDR, CDR2 SFDVKD. Losses at the gene ends were 3 bases for V and 2 bases for J; bases not matched to a gene: 14. The CDR3 loop spans 20 amino acids.

This chain uses TRBV5-1 with TRBJ2-5, with 9 bases that match TRBD2. CDR1 and CDR2 from the germline V gene are SGHRS and YFSETQ. CDR3 size: 15 residues. The V segment lost 5 bases and the J segment 1 base; nucleotides outside the gene matches: 6. The CDR3 bases are TGCGCCAGCAGAGGGGCTAGCGGGATCCAAGAGACCCAGTACTTC. Amino acid sequence: CASRGASGIQETQYF.

This clone has just a few counts. The CDR3 is CASSPGGTSGASYTDTQYF. The CDR3 DNA reads TGTGCCAGCAGCCCCGGCGGGACTAGCGGGGCCAGTTACACAGATACGCAGTATTTT. The chain employs TRBV9 and TRBJ2-3, with 13 bases fitting TRBD2. The CDR3 spans 19 residues. Germline V gene sequence: CDR1 SGDLS, CDR2 YYNGEE. V dropped 4 bases and J dropped 2; count of bases not matched to a gene: 13.

In regard to this clone: In the same sample, other DNA sequences code for this CDR3. The chain carries TRBV11-2 and TRBJ1-1; D ambiguous. The V end lost 3 bases, the J end lost 1 base, and 6 bases lay between the germline ends. There are 13 residues in the CDR3. The germline gives CDR1 SGHAT, CDR2 FQNNGV. The CDR3: CASSFSGNTEAFF. The CDR3 nucleotides are TGTGCCAGCAGCTTTTCGGGGAACACTGAAGCTTTCTTT. Drawing the rest from reference TRBV11-2 and TRBJ1-1, the complete variable domain is EAGVAQSPRYKIIEKRQSVAFWCNPISGHATLYWYQQILGQGPKLLIQFQNNGVVDDSQLPKDRFSAERLKGVDSTLKIQPAKLEDSAVYLCASSFSGNTEAFFGQGTRLTVV.

The chain carries TRBV19 and TRBJ2-1, with TRBD1 identical over 7 bases. This CDR3 comprises 15 residues. V lost 5 bases and J lost 3; bases outside the gene matches: 7. Germline CDR1 is LNHDA and CDR2 is SQIVND (reference sequence). CDR3 region: CASSPRDRNYNEQFF. The CDR3 DNA is TGTGCCAGTAGTCCTAGGGACAGAAACTACAATGAGCAGTTCTTC.

The gene calls are TRBV28 and TRBJ2-1; perhaps TRBD1 as D (6 bases). CDR1 and CDR2 from the germline V gene are MDHEN and SYDVKM. The CDR3 is 14 amino acids. The CDR3 coding sequence is TGTGCTGGAAGGGGGTGGGGTAGCGACAATGAGCAGTTCTTC. Encoded protein: CAGRGWGSDNEQFF.

This chain uses TRBV7-2 with TRBJ1-1; maybe TRBD1 (5 bases). The CDR3 length is 13 residues. From germline, CDR1 is SGHTA and CDR2 FQGNSA. V dropped 0 bases and J dropped 7 bases, with 9 bases sitting between them. The CDR3 sequence is CASSLARGGEAFF. CDR3 nucleotide sequence: TGTGCCAGCAGCTTAGCGCGGGGCGGTGAAGCTTTCTTT.

The chain links TRBV6-5 to TRBJ2-7, with D possibly matching TRBD1 (5 bases). Trimming cost V 5 bases and J 3 bases, with 8 bases left between them. Germline assignment: CDR1 MNHEY and CDR2 SVGAGI. The CDR3 runs to 12 residues. The chain's CDR3 is CASSRQNYEQYF. For the CDR3, the DNA is TGTGCCAGCAGTCGACAGAACTACGAGCAGTACTTC.

The gene calls are TRBV28 and TRBJ1-2, with D tentatively TRBD1 (6 bases). The V end lost 4 bases, the J end lost 5 bases, and 17 bases lay between the germline ends. CDR1 MDHEN and CDR2 SYDVKM come from the germline V gene. This CDR3 region has 15 residues. CDR3 in amino acids: CASSSTHRVGYGYTF. CDR3 bases: TGTGCCAGCAGTTCAACCCACAGGGTTGGGTATGGCTACACCTTC.

The rearrangement joins TRBV27 to TRBJ2-1; 8 bases align to TRBD2. In germline, CDR1 is MNHEY, CDR2 SMNVEV (reference sequence). J lost 10 bases, V lost 5 bases, and 10 bases had no gene match. The CDR3 loop spans 14 amino acids. CDR3 protein: CASSPQRESREQFF. For the CDR3, the DNA is TGTGCCAGCAGTCCGCAGCGGGAGTCCCGGGAGCAGTTCTTC.